This T cell receptor (beta chain) comes out of a study of T cell repertoires in cytomegalovirus infection. Looking at the study overall: HLA-B-restricted CMV epitopes that are well studied were used alongside recently identified HLA-C-restricted ones. Both CMV infection and a matching HLA type were indicated by public TCR beta signatures. Findings of the study overall: The cumulative frequency of public TCR beta families identified carriers of CMV plus the relevant HLA. The response measured ex vivo was dominated by TCR beta clonotypes (HLA-C-restricted and CMV-specific).

TCRdb fed the reads into MiXCR, producing one record per CDR3 protein. The sample holds about 37,000 distinct CDR3 sequences, approximately 52% seen once. The CDR3 covers 15 residues. Germline trimming cut 4 bases from V and 1 base from J; bases unmatched to any gene: 6. From germline, CDR1 is SGHVS and CDR2 FNYEAQ. This clonotype was seen at least ten times. No antigen is known for it. The sample was CD8+ T cells from cultured PBMCs, taken from culture after CMV antigen stimulation. The TCR was taken from a human donor in good health (CMV status not recorded). Some clones in this sample may be carry-over from other donors' samples. The chain is built from TRBV7-6 and TRBJ2-7; 8 bases match TRBD1. Here the CDR3 DNA reads TGTGCCAGCAGCTCCCAGGGGGCGAAATCCTACGAGCAGTACTTC. This encodes CASSSQGAKSYEQYF.